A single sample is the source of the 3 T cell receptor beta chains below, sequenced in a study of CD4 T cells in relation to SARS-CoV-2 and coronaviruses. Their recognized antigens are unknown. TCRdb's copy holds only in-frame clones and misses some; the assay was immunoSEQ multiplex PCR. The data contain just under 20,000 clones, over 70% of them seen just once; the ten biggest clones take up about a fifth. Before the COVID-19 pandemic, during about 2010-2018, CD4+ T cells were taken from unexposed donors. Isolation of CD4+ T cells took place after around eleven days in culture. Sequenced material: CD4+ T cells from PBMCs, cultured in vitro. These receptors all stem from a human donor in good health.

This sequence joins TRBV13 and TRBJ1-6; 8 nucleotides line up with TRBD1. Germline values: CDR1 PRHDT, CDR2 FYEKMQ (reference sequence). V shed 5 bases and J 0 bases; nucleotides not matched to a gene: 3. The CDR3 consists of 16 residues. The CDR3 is CASSQGTGSYNSPLHF. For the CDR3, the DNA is TGTGCCAGCAGCCAGGGGACAGGCTCCTATAATTCACCCCTCCACTTT.

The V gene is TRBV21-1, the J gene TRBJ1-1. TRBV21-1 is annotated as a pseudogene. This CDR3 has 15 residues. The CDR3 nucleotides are TGTGCCAGCAGCAAACCGCCGGGACTGAACACTGAAGCTTTCTTT. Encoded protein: CASSKPPGLNTEAFF.

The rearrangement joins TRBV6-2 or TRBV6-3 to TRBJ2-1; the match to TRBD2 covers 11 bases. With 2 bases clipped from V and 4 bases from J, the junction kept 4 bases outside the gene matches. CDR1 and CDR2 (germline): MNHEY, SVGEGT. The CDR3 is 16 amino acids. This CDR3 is CASSYELAGVYNEQFF. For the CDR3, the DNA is TGTGCCAGCAGTTACGAACTAGCGGGGGTATACAATGAGCAGTTCTTC.